This entry lists 28 T cell receptor beta chains sequenced from one sample in a study of blood T cell repertoires in COVID-19. Only in-frame clones appear in the TCRdb table, and some are missing; sequencing was by immunoSEQ multiplex PCR. This table holds some 45,000 clones, 82% found once. The sample taken for sequencing was peripheral blood. The receptors derive from a human donor in a cohort sampled during active COVID-19.

The rearrangement links TRBV6-5 to TRBJ2-7, with a possible D match to TRBD2 (6 bases). Germline V gene sequence: CDR1 MNHEY, CDR2 SVGAGI. The CDR3 is made up of 15 amino acids. Trimming shortened V by 6 bases and J by 0 bases, and 15 bases separated the two germline ends. CDR3 loop: CASRDLGGNSYEQYF. DNA of the CDR3: TGTGCCAGCAGGGACCTTGGGGGGAACTCCTACGAGCAGTACTTC.

The V and J genes are TRBV28 and TRBJ2-7; TRBD1 aligns across 7 bases. V was pared by 10 bases and J by 5 bases, with 17 bases of the junction left unmatched. The CDR3 is made up of 15 amino acids. CDR1 and CDR2 (germline): MDHEN, SYDVKM. The CDR3 here is CATIAAPDRADEQYF. In nucleotides, the CDR3 is TGTGCCACTATCGCAGCCCCTGACAGGGCCGACGAGCAGTACTTC.

V usage is TRBV28 and J usage is TRBJ2-7, with D perhaps matching TRBD1 (5 bases). The CDR3 runs 13 residues. Trimming removed 7 bases at V and 7 bases at J, with 17 bases between. CDR1 and CDR2 from the germline V gene are MDHEN and SYDVKM. The CDR3, as DNA: TGTGCCAGCAACCCAGGGCTACTGATGGAGCAGTACTTC. This gives the protein CASNPGLLMEQYF.

The rearrangement joins TRBV10-3 to TRBJ2-7; TRBD1 is a possible D gene (6 bases). Trimming took off 6 bases at V and 6 bases at J, with 15 bases between the two ends. The CDR3 consists of 13 residues. CDR1 is ENHRY and CDR2 is SYGVKD in the germline V gene. The CDR3 bases are TGTGCCATCAGGACAGGCCTCAGGGGCGAGCAGTACTTC. This sequence encodes CAIRTGLRGEQYF.

The chain employs TRBV18 and TRBJ1-1; D is possibly TRBD1 (6 bases). The ends were cut back, 0 bases at V and 0 bases at J, with 11 bases in the middle. The CDR3 is made up of 16 amino acids. CDR1 and CDR2 from the germline V gene are KGHSH and LQKENI. The CDR3 reads CASSPPRAGVNTEAFF. DNA for the CDR3: TGTGCCAGCTCACCACCGAGGGCAGGGGTGAACACTGAAGCTTTCTTT.

The rearrangement uses TRBV7-8 and TRBJ2-1; D remains ambiguous. The CDR3 totals 16 residues. Germline loops: CDR1 SGHVS, CDR2 FQNEAQ. Trimming cost V 1 base and J 3 bases, with 13 bases left between them. CDR3 DNA sequence: TGTGCCAGCAGCTTAGGCGAGGCGAGGTTCTACAATGAGCAGTTCTTC. As protein: CASSLGEARFYNEQFF.

V gene TRBV6-2 or TRBV6-3 combines with J gene TRBJ2-7, with 9 bases matching TRBD2. Germline-derived CDR1 and CDR2 are MNHEY and SVGEGT. This CDR3 is built from 14 residues. Trimming at V came to 4 bases and at J to 5 bases, leaving 6 bases not matched to a gene. The CDR3 region has the DNA TGTGCCAGCAGTTCACTAGCGGGTCGACACGAGCAGTACTTC. Amino acid sequence: CASSSLAGRHEQYF.

The chain is built from TRBV6-5 and TRBJ2-7; the match to TRBD1 covers 9 bases. From germline, CDR1 is MNHEY and CDR2 SVGAGI. V trimming: 10 bases; J trimming: 3 bases; junction bases outside the gene matches: 10. The CDR3 has 14 amino acids. The DNA for the CDR3 is TGTGCCACCAGACCATCGACAGGGGGCTACGAGCAGTACTTC. Protein sequence: CATRPSTGGYEQYF.

The J gene is TRBJ2-3, the V gene TRBV6-5; 11 positions match TRBD2. The CDR3 runs to 15 residues. V trimming: 6 bases; J trimming: 2 bases; junction bases outside the gene matches: 4. The germline V gene has CDR1 MNHEY and CDR2 SVGAGI. In DNA, the CDR3 is TGTGCCAGCAGACGACTAGCGGGGAACACAGATACGCAGTATTTT. This gives the protein CASRRLAGNTDTQYF.

In its sample, this clone was seen once. This chain links TRBV30 with TRBJ2-1; 10 positions agree with TRBD2. Losses at the gene ends were 0 bases for V and 9 bases for J; bases not matched to a gene: 8. Germline CDR1 GTSNPN, CDR2 SVGIG (reference sequence). This CDR3 is 15 amino acids long. The CDR3 region is CAWSVILAGRGEQFF. In nucleotides, the CDR3 is TGTGCCTGGAGTGTTATACTAGCGGGAAGGGGTGAGCAGTTCTTC.

This chain joins TRBV30 and TRBJ2-5; 7 nucleotides agree with TRBD1. The junction had 6 bases not matched to a gene; V was cut back by 0 bases and J by 2 bases. The CDR3 loop spans 15 amino acids. Germline V CDR1 and CDR2: GTSNPN, SVGIG (reference sequence). DNA for the CDR3: TGTGCCTGGAGTGTAATTGGCAGGGGGCAAGAGACCCAGTACTTC. Its protein product is CAWSVIGRGQETQYF.

The CDR3 spells CAIRGLADNEQFF. The CDR3 DNA is TGTGCCATCAGGGGACTAGCAGACAATGAGCAGTTCTTC. This chain links TRBV10-3 with TRBJ2-1, with 9 bases lining up with TRBD2. This CDR3 has 13 amino acids. V lost 6 bases and J lost 5; bases outside the gene matches: 2. Per the germline V gene, CDR1 is ENHRY and CDR2 is SYGVKD.

The gene calls are TRBV27 and TRBJ2-5, with TRBD2 identical over 8 bases. Germline values: CDR1 MNHEY, CDR2 SMNVEV (reference sequence). The CDR3 sequence is 14 residues long. J was trimmed by 4 bases and V by 7 bases; bases with no gene match: 8. CDR3 amino acids: CASKAGARVETQYF. The CDR3 DNA reads TGTGCCAGCAAAGCGGGGGCGCGGGTAGAGACCCAGTACTTC.

The J gene is TRBJ2-7, the V gene TRBV4-1, with 9 bases lining up with TRBD1. The germline gives CDR1 MGHRA, CDR2 YSYEKL. The CDR3 consists of 17 residues. Unmatched junction bases numbered 13, after V lost 7 bases and J lost 0 bases. Written as DNA, the CDR3 is TGCGCCAGCAAAAGAACCCCGGGACAGGGAAGCTCCTACGAGCAGTACTTC. It codes for CASKRTPGQGSSYEQYF.

The table lists this clone with a few counts. CDR3: CASTSPDRVGLNYGYTF. DNA for the CDR3: TGTGCCAGCACCTCTCCGGACAGGGTTGGGCTGAACTATGGCTACACCTTC. This chain links TRBV27 with TRBJ1-2; TRBD1 aligns across 8 bases. After removal of 7 bases from V and 2 bases from J, the junction contained 15 bases not matched to a gene. The CDR3 loop spans 17 amino acids. Per germline, CDR1 MNHEY and CDR2 SMNVEV (reference sequence).

The J gene is TRBJ2-7, the V gene TRBV5-1; 8 nucleotides agree with TRBD2. The ends lost 7 bases at V and 5 bases at J; junction bases unmatched: 14. The V gene's germline CDR1 is SGHRS and CDR2 YFSETQ. CDR3 length equals 15 residues. The CDR3 is CASGRSGLEGHEQYF. The CDR3 bases are TGCGCCAGCGGGCGATCGGGACTAGAGGGCCACGAGCAGTACTTC. The full variable domain, with the rest looked up from reference TRBV5-1 and TRBJ2-7, is KAGVTQTPRYLIKTRGQQVTLSCSPISGHRSVSWYQQTPGQGLQFLFEYFSETQRNKGNFPGRFSGRQFSNSRSEMNVSTLELGDSALYLCASGRSGLEGHEQYFGPGTRLTVT.

The count of this clone is one. The rearrangement joins TRBV2 to TRBJ2-7, with D possibly TRBD1 on 6 matching bases. Germline assignment: CDR1 SNHLY and CDR2 FYNNEI. V was cut by 8 bases and J by 3 bases, with 8 bases left in between. This CDR3 contains 11 residues. The CDR3 loop is CASQGNYEQYF. The DNA for the CDR3 is TGTGCCAGCCAGGGGAACTACGAGCAGTACTTC.

The genes are TRBV25-1 and TRBJ1-1; 9 bases are shared with TRBD1. The CDR3 runs 15 residues. After removal of 4 bases from V and 1 base from J, the junction contained 4 bases not matched to a gene. In germline, CDR1 is MGHDK, CDR2 SYGVNS. The CDR3 coding sequence is TGTGCCAGCAGTGCAGACAGGGGGGAGAACACTGAAGCTTTCTTT. Amino acid sequence: CASSADRGENTEAFF.

The chain couples TRBV5-1 to TRBJ2-2; D may be TRBD2 (5 bases). V was pared by 5 bases and J by 1 base, with 12 bases between. The CDR3 extends over 15 amino acids. The germline V gene encodes CDR1 SGHRS and CDR2 YFSETQ. The CDR3 nucleotides read TGCGCCAGCAGAGTAGGCGGGTTGAACACCGGGGAGCTGTTTTTT. Amino acids: CASRVGGLNTGELFF.

The chain couples TRBV2 to TRBJ2-2; D gene uncertain. This CDR3 region has 14 residues. The germline V gene encodes CDR1 SNHLY and CDR2 FYNNEI. Trimming left V 1 base short and J 1 base short, with 4 bases between. This CDR3 reads CASSEEQNTGELFF. CDR3 sequence (DNA): TGTGCCAGCAGTGAAGAGCAGAACACCGGGGAGCTGTTTTTT.

This CDR3 is CASSLRGTVLGEQFF. CDR3 nucleotides: TGTGCCAGCAGCTTACGAGGGACAGTACTCGGCGAGCAGTTCTTC. The rearrangement joins TRBV7-8 to TRBJ2-1, with 7 bases aligning to TRBD1. Germline CDR1 is SGHVS and CDR2 is FQNEAQ. The trim removed 2 bases at V and 10 bases at J, leaving 11 bases unmatched. This CDR3 has 15 amino acids. Looking up the rest from reference TRBV7-8 and TRBJ2-1 gives the full variable domain: GAGVSQSPRYKVAKRGQDVALRCDPISGHVSLFWYQQALGQGPEFLTYFQNEAQLDKSGLPSDRFFAERPEGSVSTLKIQRTQQEDSAVYLCASSLRGTVLGEQFFGPGTRLTVL.

The V and J genes are TRBV3-1 (or the pseudogene TRBV3-2) and TRBJ2-7, with D perhaps matching TRBD1 (6 bases). Germline CDR1 and CDR2: LGHDT and YNNKEL (reference sequence). The ends were cut back, 5 bases at V and 1 base at J, with 15 bases in the middle. There are 15 residues in the CDR3. The CDR3 DNA is TGTGCCAGCAGCTTCCCCCAGGGGTTGTCCTACGAGCAGTACTTC. It encodes CASSFPQGLSYEQYF.

The table lists this clone with a few counts. This chain uses TRBV7-2 with TRBJ2-7; D is uncertain. Germline V gene data show CDR1 as SGHTA and CDR2 as FQGNSA. The CDR3 spans 15 residues. Deletions cut 1 base from V and 5 bases from J, with 15 bases between. In DNA form, the CDR3 reads TGTGCCAGCAGCTTAGTTGTCAGGCTGGGCCACGAGCAGTACTTC. As protein: CASSLVVRLGHEQYF.

The V gene is TRBV28, the J gene TRBJ2-7; TRBD1 agrees at 10 bases. Trimming removed 4 bases from V and 3 bases from J; junction bases left unmatched: 9. There are 16 residues in the CDR3. Germline V gene lookup returns CDR1 MDHEN and CDR2 SYDVKM. CDR3 in DNA: TGTGCCAGCAGTTCTAGCCGGGACAGGGGTATCTACGAGCAGTACTTC. This encodes CASSSSRDRGIYEQYF.

This rearrangement joins TRBV11-2 to TRBJ2-7; perhaps TRBD1 as D (7 bases). The ends were cut back, 1 base at V and 2 bases at J, with 18 bases in the middle. The CDR3 is made up of 17 amino acids. Germline V gene sequence: CDR1 SGHAT, CDR2 FQNNGV. The CDR3 reads CASSLVGRARGAYEQYF. Written as DNA, the CDR3 is TGTGCCAGCAGCTTAGTTGGTAGGGCCAGGGGGGCCTACGAGCAGTACTTC.

In this sample, this clone turned up a few times. Here the CDR3 reads CASELQGAPSNQPQHF. The CDR3 DNA is TGTGCCAGCGAGCTCCAGGGGGCCCCCTCCAATCAGCCCCAGCATTTT. The V and J genes are TRBV5-8 and TRBJ1-5, with 8 nucleotides matching TRBD1. Trimming cost V 7 bases and J 3 bases; bases outside gene matches: 12. The CDR3 has 16 amino acids. Germline V gene sequence: CDR1 SGHTS, CDR2 YDEGEE.

The rearrangement joins TRBV5-1 to TRBJ1-1, with TRBD1 identical over 8 bases. The germline CDR1 and CDR2 sequences are SGHRS and YFSETQ. J lost 1 base, V lost 4 bases, and 3 bases had no gene match. This CDR3 has 14 residues. The CDR3 sequence is CASSGGTGNTEAFF. The CDR3 nucleotides are TGCGCCAGCAGCGGGGGGACAGGGAACACTGAAGCTTTCTTT.

This clone showed up just a few times. The DNA of the CDR3 is TGCGCCAGCAGTCCCTCCTCTAGCGGGAGCCCAGATACGCAGTATTTT. Translating gives CASSPSSSGSPDTQYF. The chain has TRBV5-1 and TRBJ2-3, with 10 nucleotides matching TRBD2. The germline V gene encodes CDR1 SGHRS and CDR2 YFSETQ. V lost 5 bases and J lost 4; bases outside the gene matches: 10. This CDR3 comprises 16 residues.